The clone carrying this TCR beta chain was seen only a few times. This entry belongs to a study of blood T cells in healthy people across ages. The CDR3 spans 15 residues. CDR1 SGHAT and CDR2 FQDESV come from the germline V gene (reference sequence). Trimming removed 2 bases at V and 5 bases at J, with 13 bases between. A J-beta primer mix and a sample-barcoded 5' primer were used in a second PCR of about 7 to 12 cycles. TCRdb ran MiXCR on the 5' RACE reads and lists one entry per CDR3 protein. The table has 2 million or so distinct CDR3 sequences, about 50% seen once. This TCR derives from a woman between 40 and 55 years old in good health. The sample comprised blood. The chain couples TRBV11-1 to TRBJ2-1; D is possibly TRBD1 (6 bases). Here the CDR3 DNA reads TGTGCCAGCAGCTTACAGGGGACCTTAAACAATGAGCAGTTCTTC. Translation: CASSLQGTLNNEQFF.